This T cell receptor (beta chain) was sequenced in a study of T cell repertoires in cytomegalovirus infection. The CDR3 is made up of 13 amino acids. Germline values: CDR1 SGHTA, CDR2 FQGNSA. V was trimmed by 3 bases and J by 2 bases, leaving 8 bases between them. Worth noting for this clonotype: Its antigen is currently unknown.

TCRdb recomputed calls from the reads with MiXCR, one row per CDR3 protein. The table lists about 120,000 distinct CDR3 sequences, 30% of them singletons, with roughly two fifths in the top ten. The receptor's source is a human donor in good health (CMV status not recorded). Some clones in this sample may be carry-over from other donors' samples. The rearrangement links TRBV7-2 to TRBJ2-7; no clear D. The sample here was CD8+ T cells from cultured PBMCs, taken from culture after CMV antigen stimulation. CDR3 loop: CASSFPGAYEQYF. The CDR3 nucleotides are TGTGCCAGCAGCTTCCCAGGAGCCTACGAGCAGTACTTC.